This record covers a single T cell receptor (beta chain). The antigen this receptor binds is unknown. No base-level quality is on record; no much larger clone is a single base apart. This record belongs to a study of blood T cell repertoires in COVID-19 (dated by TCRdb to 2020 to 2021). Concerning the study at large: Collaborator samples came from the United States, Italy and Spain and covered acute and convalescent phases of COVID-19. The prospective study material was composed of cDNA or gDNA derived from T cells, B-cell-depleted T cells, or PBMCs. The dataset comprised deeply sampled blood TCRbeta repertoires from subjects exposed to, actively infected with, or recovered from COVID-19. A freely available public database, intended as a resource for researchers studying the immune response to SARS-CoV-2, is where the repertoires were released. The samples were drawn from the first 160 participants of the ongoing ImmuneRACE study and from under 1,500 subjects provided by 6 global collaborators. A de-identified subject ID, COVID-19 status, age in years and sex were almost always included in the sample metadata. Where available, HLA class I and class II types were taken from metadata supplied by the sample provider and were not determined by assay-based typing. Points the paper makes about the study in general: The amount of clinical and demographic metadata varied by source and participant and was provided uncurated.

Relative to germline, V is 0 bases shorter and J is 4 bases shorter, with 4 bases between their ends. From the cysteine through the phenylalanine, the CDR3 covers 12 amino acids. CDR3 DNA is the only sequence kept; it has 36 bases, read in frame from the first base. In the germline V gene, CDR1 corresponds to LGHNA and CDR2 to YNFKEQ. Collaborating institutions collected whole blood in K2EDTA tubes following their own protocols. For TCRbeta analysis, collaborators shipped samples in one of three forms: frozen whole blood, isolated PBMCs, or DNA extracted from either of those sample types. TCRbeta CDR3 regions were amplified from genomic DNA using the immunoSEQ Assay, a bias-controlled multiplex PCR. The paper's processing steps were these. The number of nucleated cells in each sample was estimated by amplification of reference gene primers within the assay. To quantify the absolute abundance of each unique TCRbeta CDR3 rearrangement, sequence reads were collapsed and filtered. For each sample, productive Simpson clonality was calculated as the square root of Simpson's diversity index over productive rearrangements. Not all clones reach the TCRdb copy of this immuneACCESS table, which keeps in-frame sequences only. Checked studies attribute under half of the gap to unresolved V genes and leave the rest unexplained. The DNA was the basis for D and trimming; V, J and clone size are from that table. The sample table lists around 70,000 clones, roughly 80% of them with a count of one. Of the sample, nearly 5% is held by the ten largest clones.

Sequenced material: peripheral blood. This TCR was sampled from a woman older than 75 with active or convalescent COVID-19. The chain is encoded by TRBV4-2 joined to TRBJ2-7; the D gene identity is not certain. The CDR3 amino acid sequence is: CASSQDRYEQYF. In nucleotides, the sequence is TGTGCCAGCAGCCAAGATCGGTACGAGCAGTACTTC.